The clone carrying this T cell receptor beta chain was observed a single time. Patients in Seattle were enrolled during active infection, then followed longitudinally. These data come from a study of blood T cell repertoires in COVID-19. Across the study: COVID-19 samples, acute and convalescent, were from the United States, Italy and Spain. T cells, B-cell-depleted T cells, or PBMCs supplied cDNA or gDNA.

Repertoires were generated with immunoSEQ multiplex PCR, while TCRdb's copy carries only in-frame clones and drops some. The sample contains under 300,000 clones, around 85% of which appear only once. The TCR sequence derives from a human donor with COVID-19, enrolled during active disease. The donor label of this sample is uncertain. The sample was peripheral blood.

CDR3 region: CASSIGGGSGYGYTF. The DNA for the CDR3 is TGTGCCAGCAGCATAGGAGGGGGCTCAGGATATGGCTACACCTTC. The chain has TRBV7-2 and TRBJ1-2; TRBD1 matches at 7 bases. Germline assignment: CDR1 SGHTA and CDR2 FQGNSA. V lost 5 bases to trimming and J lost 5 bases; unmatched junction nucleotides: 11. CDR3 size: 15 residues.